These T cell receptor beta chains were read from a single sample in a study of identifying expanded T cells in peripheral blood. Method: immunoSEQ multiplex PCR; TCRdb's copy keeps in-frame clones and lacks some. The sample contains about 97,000 clones, roughly nine tenths of which appear only once. Specimen: blood. The receptors derive from a person aged 18 to 75 in good health. CDR3s include the opening cysteine and the closing phenylalanine or tryptophan. The order of the fields is clone size, J gene, V gene, D gene, CDR3 protein, CDR3 DNA. The D gene is left open where the match is weak. Clone size appears in some rows only: once, few, many, or a class for an expanded clone.

size: .
J: TRBJ1-2
V: TRBV11-2
D: .
CDR3: CASSLVRDPYGYTF
DNA: TGTGCCAGCAGCTTGGTCCGGGACCCCTATGGCTACACCTTC

size: .
J: TRBJ1-2
V: TRBV27
D: TRBD1
CDR3: CASSRGQGSVGYTF
DNA: TGTGCCAGCAGTAGAGGACAGGGATCGGTTGGCTACACCTTC

size: .
J: TRBJ2-1
V: TRBV4-2
D: .
CDR3: CASSQAAERATYNEQFF
DNA: TGTGCCAGCAGCCAAGCGGCAGAGCGGGCCACTTACAATGAGCAGTTCTTC

size: .
J: TRBJ2-7
V: TRBV18
D: TRBD1
CDR3: CASSLGQGAREQYF
DNA: TGTGCCAGCTCACTGGGACAGGGGGCGCGAGAGCAGTACTTC

size: .
J: TRBJ1-1
V: TRBV5-1
D: .
CDR3: CASSLQGSTEAFF
DNA: TGCGCCAGCAGCCTCCAGGGGAGCACTGAAGCTTTCTTT

size: .
J: TRBJ2-2
V: TRBV7-2
D: TRBD1
CDR3: CASLRTGGNSGELFF
DNA: TGTGCCAGCCTAAGGACAGGGGGCAACTCCGGGGAGCTGTTTTTT

size: .
J: TRBJ2-7
V: TRBV5-1
D: TRBD1
CDR3: CASSLWGQGLDEDEQYF
DNA: TGCGCCAGCAGCTTGTGGGGACAGGGGTTAGACGAGGACGAGCAGTACTTC

size: .
J: TRBJ2-5
V: TRBV9
D: TRBD2
CDR3: CASSIGGVQETQYF
DNA: TGTGCCAGCAGCATTGGGGGGGTTCAAGAGACCCAGTACTTC

size: .
J: TRBJ1-1
V: TRBV7-2
D: .
CDR3: CASSLAFTEAFF
DNA: TGTGCCAGCAGCTTAGCGTTCACTGAAGCTTTCTTT

size: .
J: TRBJ1-4
V: TRBV7-8
D: TRBD1
CDR3: CASSHSTGGLWANEKLFF
DNA: TGTGCCAGCAGCCACTCGACAGGGGGCTTATGGGCTAATGAAAAACTGTTTTTT

size: few
J: TRBJ1-1
V: TRBV20-1
D: .
CDR3: CSASSTAEAFF
DNA: TGCAGTGCTAGTTCAACCGCTGAAGCTTTCTTT

size: .
J: TRBJ1-4
V: TRBV4-3
D: .
CDR3: CASSQTEGTNEKLFF
DNA: TGCGCCAGCAGCCAAACGGAAGGCACTAATGAAAAACTGTTTTTT

size: .
J: TRBJ1-2
V: TRBV4-3
D: .
CDR3: CASSQGRDIPRGYTF
DNA: TGCGCCAGCAGCCAAGGGAGAGACATTCCCCGGGGCTACACCTTC

size: .
J: TRBJ2-7
V: TRBV27
D: TRBD2
CDR3: CASSWERGSYEQYF
DNA: TGTGCCAGCAGTTGGGAGCGGGGGTCCTACGAGCAGTACTTC

size: .
J: TRBJ2-7
V: TRBV2
D: TRBD1
CDR3: CASHRGSSYEQYF
DNA: TGTGCCTCCCACAGGGGGTCATCCTACGAGCAGTACTTC

size: .
J: TRBJ2-1
V: TRBV10-1
D: .
CDR3: CASRQGPYNEQFF
DNA: TGCGCCAGCAGACAGGGACCCTACAATGAGCAGTTCTTC

size: .
J: TRBJ2-2
V: TRBV7-2
D: .
CDR3: CASSLVGGGAGGELFF
DNA: TGTGCCAGCAGCTTAGTGGGAGGGGGCGCAGGCGGGGAGCTGTTTTTT

size: .
J: TRBJ1-5
V: TRBV5-8
D: .
CDR3: CASSWGTTGNQPQHF
DNA: TGTGCCAGCAGCTGGGGTACCACAGGCAATCAGCCCCAGCATTTT

size: .
J: TRBJ2-7
V: TRBV13
D: TRBD2
CDR3: CASSRRTSGLPYEQYF
DNA: TGTGCCAGCAGCCGCAGGACTAGCGGCCTGCCTTACGAGCAGTACTTC

size: .
J: TRBJ2-1
V: TRBV10-2
D: .
CDR3: CASSGRSGGGSGEQFF
DNA: TGCGCCAGCAGTGGGAGGAGTGGGGGGGGCTCGGGTGAGCAGTTCTTC

size: few
J: TRBJ1-6
V: TRBV2
D: .
CDR3: CASSWARGDNSPLHF
DNA: TGTGCCAGCAGCTGGGCGCGGGGAGATAATTCACCCCTCCACTTT

size: .
J: TRBJ1-2
V: TRBV7-2
D: .
CDR3: CASSLDRQFVGYTF
DNA: TGTGCCAGCAGCCTCGACAGGCAGTTCGTCGGCTACACCTTC

size: .
J: TRBJ2-7
V: TRBV6-5
D: .
CDR3: CASSSPQGREQYF
DNA: TGTGCCAGCAGTTCGCCCCAGGGGAGAGAGCAGTACTTC

size: .
J: TRBJ1-3
V: TRBV5-6
D: .
CDR3: CASSPRTVRTGNTIYF
DNA: TGTGCCAGCAGCCCACGGACAGTTCGTACTGGAAACACCATATATTTT

size: .
J: TRBJ1-6
V: TRBV18
D: .
CDR3: CASSPLNRDHLHF
DNA: TGTGCCAGCTCACCCCTGAACCGGGACCACCTCCACTTT

size: .
J: TRBJ2-7
V: TRBV6-6
D: .
CDR3: CASTPFGTSSYEQYF
DNA: TGTGCCAGCACCCCTTTCGGGACGAGCTCCTACGAGCAGTACTTC

size: .
J: TRBJ1-2
V: TRBV7-9
D: TRBD1
CDR3: CASSPNHGTGGDYGYTF
DNA: TGTGCCAGCAGCCCTAATCACGGGACAGGGGGCGACTATGGCTACACCTTC

size: .
J: TRBJ1-5
V: TRBV4-1
D: .
CDR3: CASSQAERGGQPQHF
DNA: TGCGCCAGCAGCCAAGCAGAAAGGGGAGGTCAGCCCCAGCATTTT

size: .
J: TRBJ2-1
V: TRBV7-9
D: .
CDR3: CASSVTSYNEQFF
DNA: TGTGCCAGCAGCGTTACTTCCTACAATGAGCAGTTCTTC

size: .
J: TRBJ1-4
V: TRBV7-2
D: .
CDR3: CASSLNGAGREKLFF
DNA: TGTGCCAGCAGCTTAAACGGGGCAGGGCGGGAAAAACTGTTTTTT

size: .
J: TRBJ2-7
V: TRBV5-1
D: TRBD1
CDR3: CASSDVGTGDEQYF
DNA: TGCGCCAGCAGCGACGTCGGGACAGGGGACGAGCAGTACTTC

size: .
J: TRBJ2-3
V: TRBV7-9
D: .
CDR3: CASSLRSGPSTDTQYF
DNA: TGTGCCAGCAGCTTGCGATCCGGGCCTAGCACAGATACGCAGTATTTT

size: medium-sized
J: TRBJ2-4
V: TRBV4-1
D: .
CDR3: CASSPSDDQGGNIQYF
DNA: TGCGCCAGCAGCCCCTCTGACGACCAAGGAGGAAACATTCAGTACTTC

size: .
J: TRBJ2-3
V: TRBV10-3
D: .
CDR3: CAISGRSSTDTQYF
DNA: TGTGCCATCTCTGGACGATCTAGCACAGATACGCAGTATTTT

size: once
J: TRBJ2-2
V: TRBV11-3
D: .
CDR3: CASSLFRSGELFF
DNA: TGTGCCAGCAGCTTGTTTAGGTCCGGGGAGCTGTTTTTT

size: .
J: TRBJ1-6
V: TRBV27
D: .
CDR3: CASSSGTYNSPLHF
DNA: TGTGCCAGCAGTTCCGGGACCTATAATTCACCCCTCCACTTT

size: once
J: TRBJ2-2
V: TRBV6-1
D: .
CDR3: CASSVPQGSGELFF
DNA: TGTGCCAGCAGCGTACCCCAGGGGTCCGGGGAGCTGTTTTTT

size: .
J: TRBJ1-4
V: TRBV5-1
D: .
CDR3: CASSLGDWTPNEKLFF
DNA: TGCGCCAGCAGCTTGGGGGACTGGACACCTAATGAAAAACTGTTTTTT

size: once
J: TRBJ2-7
V: TRBV7-2
D: .
CDR3: CASSLIQPSTYEQYF
DNA: TGTGCCAGCAGCTTAATCCAGCCTAGCACCTACGAGCAGTACTTC

size: .
J: TRBJ2-3
V: TRBV28
D: TRBD2
CDR3: CASTGGHRDTQYF
DNA: TGTGCCAGCACGGGGGGGCATCGAGATACGCAGTATTTT

size: once
J: TRBJ1-1
V: TRBV6-5
D: TRBD1
CDR3: CASSYTGATEAFF
DNA: TGTGCCAGCAGTTACACAGGGGCCACTGAAGCTTTCTTT